Listed below are T cell receptor beta chains from one sample, sequenced in a study of blood T cell repertoires in COVID-19. Method: immunoSEQ multiplex PCR; TCRdb's copy keeps in-frame clones and lacks some. The sample yields about 210,000 clones, around 90% seen once. Sequenced: peripheral blood. The source of these receptors is a man between 65 and 85 years old with acute or convalescent COVID-19. Both conserved end residues are part of each CDR3. A D gene is named only where the DNA matches it firmly. For some rows the clone size is stated as once, few or many, or as a class when expanded; others skip it.

abundance: many; d_gene: TRBD1; v_gene: TRBV19; j_gene: TRBJ1-2; CDR3aa: CASTTRPKGQGYGYTF; CDR3nt: TGTGCCAGTACCACGCGCCCCAAGGGACAGGGCTATGGCTACACCTTC
abundance: NA; d_gene: TRBD1; v_gene: TRBV5-1; j_gene: TRBJ1-1; CDR3aa: CASSLRQGEATEAFF; CDR3nt: TGCGCCAGCAGCCTTCGACAGGGGGAGGCCACTGAAGCTTTCTTT
abundance: NA; d_gene: NA; v_gene: TRBV3-1/TRBV3-2; j_gene: TRBJ1-1; CDR3aa: CASSQSWTAPYTEAFF; CDR3nt: TGTGCCAGCAGCCAATCGTGGACAGCGCCTTACACTGAAGCTTTCTTT
abundance: NA; d_gene: TRBD1; v_gene: TRBV7-6; j_gene: TRBJ1-2; CDR3aa: CASSSGPGRTGARDGYTF; CDR3nt: TGTGCCAGCAGCTCTGGTCCCGGCAGGACAGGGGCTCGTGATGGCTACACCTTC
abundance: NA; d_gene: TRBD2; v_gene: TRBV11-3; j_gene: TRBJ2-1; CDR3aa: CASSLGGTSGYNEQFF; CDR3nt: TGTGCCAGCAGCTTAGGAGGGACTAGCGGCTACAATGAGCAGTTCTTC
abundance: NA; d_gene: NA; v_gene: TRBV18; j_gene: TRBJ1-1; CDR3aa: CASSPRQGDYSEAFF; CDR3nt: TGTGCCAGCTCACCGAGACAAGGGGACTACAGTGAAGCTTTCTTT
abundance: NA; d_gene: NA; v_gene: TRBV18; j_gene: TRBJ2-7; CDR3aa: CASSQSGSRYEQYF; CDR3nt: TGTGCCAGCTCACAGTCCGGGAGCAGGTACGAGCAGTACTTC
abundance: NA; d_gene: TRBD2; v_gene: TRBV7-2; j_gene: TRBJ2-1; CDR3aa: CASRGAGSSNEQFF; CDR3nt: TGTGCCAGCCGAGGAGCGGGATCCTCCAATGAGCAGTTCTTC
abundance: NA; d_gene: NA; v_gene: TRBV15; j_gene: TRBJ1-4; CDR3aa: CATSRGRENEKLFF; CDR3nt: TGTGCCACCAGCCGGGGTAGGGAGAATGAAAAACTGTTTTTT
abundance: NA; d_gene: NA; v_gene: TRBV7-9; j_gene: TRBJ1-1; CDR3aa: CASSRDTEAFF; CDR3nt: TGTGCCAGCAGCCGAGACACTGAAGCTTTCTTT
abundance: NA; d_gene: NA; v_gene: TRBV19; j_gene: TRBJ1-5; CDR3aa: CASSMGAAGSQPQHF; CDR3nt: TGTGCCAGTAGTATGGGGGCCGCAGGATCGCAGCCCCAGCATTTT
abundance: NA; d_gene: NA; v_gene: TRBV7-2; j_gene: TRBJ1-1; CDR3aa: CASSLVPPQVNTEAFF; CDR3nt: TGTGCCAGCAGCTTAGTTCCACCACAGGTGAACACTGAAGCTTTCTTT
abundance: NA; d_gene: TRBD2; v_gene: TRBV7-2; j_gene: TRBJ2-7; CDR3aa: CASSSSRLAREQYF; CDR3nt: TGTGCCAGCAGCTCAAGCCGACTAGCTCGCGAGCAGTACTTC
abundance: few; d_gene: NA; v_gene: TRBV6-5; j_gene: TRBJ1-2; CDR3aa: CASSYRGQGIFYGYTF; CDR3nt: TGTGCCAGCAGTTACCGAGGTCAGGGGATATTCTATGGCTACACCTTC
abundance: NA; d_gene: NA; v_gene: TRBV7-2; j_gene: TRBJ1-5; CDR3aa: CASSLGDSSNQPQHF; CDR3nt: TGTGCCAGCAGCTTAGGCGACAGTAGCAATCAGCCCCAGCATTTT
abundance: NA; d_gene: TRBD2; v_gene: TRBV2; j_gene: TRBJ2-7; CDR3aa: CATSGGFGGSTYEQYF; CDR3nt: TGTGCAACCAGCGGGGGATTCGGCGGATCAACCTACGAGCAGTACTTC
abundance: NA; d_gene: TRBD2; v_gene: TRBV10-3; j_gene: TRBJ2-4; CDR3aa: CAISESPGLALAKNIQYF; CDR3nt: TGTGCCATCAGTGAGTCACCGGGACTAGCGCTAGCCAAAAACATTCAGTACTTC
abundance: NA; d_gene: TRBD1; v_gene: TRBV6-2/TRBV6-3; j_gene: TRBJ2-3; CDR3aa: CASSLGQTTITDTQYF; CDR3nt: TGTGCCAGCAGTCTGGGACAGACTACGATCACAGATACGCAGTATTTT
abundance: once; d_gene: TRBD1; v_gene: TRBV25-1; j_gene: TRBJ2-1; CDR3aa: CASSALSGTGSNEQFF; CDR3nt: TGTGCCAGCAGTGCGCTGTCCGGGACAGGGAGCAATGAGCAGTTCTTC
abundance: NA; d_gene: NA; v_gene: TRBV9; j_gene: TRBJ2-2; CDR3aa: CASRDTRESGELFF; CDR3nt: TGTGCCAGCAGGGACACTCGGGAGTCCGGGGAGCTGTTTTTT
abundance: NA; d_gene: NA; v_gene: TRBV10-3; j_gene: TRBJ2-3; CDR3aa: CAIGQSSTDTQYF; CDR3nt: TGTGCCATAGGACAGAGCAGCACAGATACGCAGTATTTT
abundance: NA; d_gene: NA; v_gene: TRBV7-2; j_gene: TRBJ2-3; CDR3aa: CASSPVGGLTDTQYF; CDR3nt: TGTGCCAGCAGCCCGGTAGGAGGTCTAACAGATACGCAGTATTTT
abundance: NA; d_gene: NA; v_gene: TRBV30; j_gene: TRBJ2-2; CDR3aa: CAWSALGTPDTGELFF; CDR3nt: TGTGCCTGGAGTGCCTTGGGGACACCGGACACCGGGGAGCTGTTTTTT
abundance: many; d_gene: TRBD2; v_gene: TRBV28; j_gene: TRBJ2-3; CDR3aa: CASSPAASGTDTQYF; CDR3nt: TGTGCCAGCAGCCCGGCGGCTAGCGGGACAGATACGCAGTATTTT
abundance: NA; d_gene: NA; v_gene: TRBV4-1; j_gene: TRBJ1-5; CDR3aa: CASSQGDTRVTQPQHF; CDR3nt: TGCGCCAGCAGCCAAGGCGACACTCGTGTCACCCAGCCCCAGCATTTT